The entry below describes one TCR beta chain. These data originate in a study of long-term antiretroviral therapy in people with HIV. At the survey level, the v3.0 immunoSEQ assay was run. Sequencing was performed with immunoSEQ multiplex PCR; in TCRdb, only in-frame clones are kept and a portion is missing. The sample includes some 31,000 clones, about 94% of them seen just once. This TCR came from a man aged 50 to 59 with HIV. The material was unsorted PBMCs, obtained around 7.4 years after starting antiretroviral therapy.

CDR3 loop: CASSGQGLTYGYTF. As DNA, the CDR3 is TGTGCCAGCAGCGGACAGGGCCTAACCTATGGCTACACCTTC. The chain couples TRBV9 to TRBJ1-2; 7 bases fit TRBD1. The germline V gene has CDR1 SGDLS and CDR2 YYNGEE. This CDR3 is built from 14 residues. With V trimmed by 3 bases and J by 4 bases, 6 bases remained unmatched.